The rows below give T cell receptor beta chains drawn from one sample of a study of cytomegalovirus exposure and HLA in healthy donors. This table comes from immunoSEQ multiplex PCR, and its TCRdb copy is limited to in-frame clones, with some not included. The sample includes about 110,000 clones, roughly 80% of them seen just once. The sample was PBMCs. All receptors come from a woman in her forties in good health and CMV-seropositive. CDR3s include the opening cysteine and the closing phenylalanine or tryptophan. The order of the fields is D gene, clone size, J gene, V gene, CDR3 DNA, CDR3 protein. D genes are given only for firm matches. Expanded clones are given a class, and other clones once, few, many or no size at all.

D: NA
size: NA
J: TRBJ2-3
V: TRBV7-9
DNA: TGTGCCAGCAGCTTTCTAGCTAGAAGCACAGATACGCAGTATTTT
CDR3: CASSFLARSTDTQYF

D: TRBD2
size: once
J: TRBJ2-3
V: TRBV29-1
DNA: TGCAGCGTTGAAGTTGGCGGGGGGGCCGGAGATACGCAGTATTTT
CDR3: CSVEVGGGAGDTQYF

D: TRBD1
size: once
J: TRBJ2-1
V: TRBV6-5
DNA: TGTGCCAGCAGACAGGGGAATGAGCAGTTCTTC
CDR3: CASRQGNEQFF

D: NA
size: once
J: TRBJ1-1
V: TRBV4-3
DNA: TGCGCCAGCAGCCAAGAATTGCGGGCTGAAGCTTTCTTT
CDR3: CASSQELRAEAFF

D: TRBD1
size: NA
J: TRBJ1-2
V: TRBV28
DNA: TGTGCCAGCAGCTTCTCGGGACAGGGGGTAATTGGCTACACCTTC
CDR3: CASSFSGQGVIGYTF

D: TRBD2
size: NA
J: TRBJ2-2
V: TRBV5-1
DNA: TGCGCCAGCAGCGGGGGACTAGCGGGAGCCGGGGAGCTGTTTTTT
CDR3: CASSGGLAGAGELFF

D: TRBD2
size: NA
J: TRBJ2-3
V: TRBV7-8
DNA: TGTGCCAGCAGACCTACACTAGCGATCGGCACAGATACGCAGTATTTT
CDR3: CASRPTLAIGTDTQYF

D: NA
size: NA
J: TRBJ2-3
V: TRBV2
DNA: TGTGCCAGCAGTTTGTCTCCAGATACGCAGTATTTT
CDR3: CASSLSPDTQYF

D: TRBD2
size: once
J: TRBJ2-1
V: TRBV5-1
DNA: TGCGCCAGCAGCCTAGGGACTAGTTGGAATGAGCAGTTCTTC
CDR3: CASSLGTSWNEQFF

D: NA
size: NA
J: TRBJ2-1
V: TRBV27
DNA: TGTGCCAGCACTAACGGAACAGTTTTTAATGAGCAGTTCTTC
CDR3: CASTNGTVFNEQFF

D: TRBD2
size: NA
J: TRBJ2-1
V: TRBV19
DNA: TGTGCCAGTAGTATATTACTAGCGGATTACAATGAGCAGTTCTTC
CDR3: CASSILLADYNEQFF

D: TRBD2
size: NA
J: TRBJ2-1
V: TRBV9
DNA: TGTGCCAGCAGCGTAGAATGGAGCGGGGCCGTCTACAATGAGCAGTTCTTC
CDR3: CASSVEWSGAVYNEQFF

D: NA
size: NA
J: TRBJ2-3
V: TRBV5-4
DNA: TGTGCCAGCAGCTTTGGTCAGCGGGCCCTAGGGGATACGCAGTATTTT
CDR3: CASSFGQRALGDTQYF